These T cell receptor beta chains were read from a single sample in a study of cytomegalovirus exposure and HLA in healthy donors. This table comes from immunoSEQ multiplex PCR, and its TCRdb copy is limited to in-frame clones, with some not included. Found here are around 200,000 clones, around four fifths of them singletons; the top ten hold 3.5% to 4.5%. Source material: PBMCs. Every receptor here comes from a woman aged 55-75 years in good health and CMV-seropositive. The CDR3 runs from the conserved cysteine through the conserved F or W. A D gene is named only where the DNA matches it firmly. Only some rows state a clone size, as once, few, many or a class for expanded clones.

CDR3aa,j_gene,d_gene,v_gene,abundance
CASRPGPGSPNQPQHF,TRBJ1-5,.,TRBV19,.
CAVRKGSYNEQFF,TRBJ2-1,.,TRBV30,.
CASSATGAGNTEAFF,TRBJ1-1,TRBD1,TRBV7-8,once
CASSLVEGSSYGYTF,TRBJ1-2,.,TRBV7-8,.
CSVVIRLAGVRNEQFF,TRBJ2-1,TRBD2,TRBV29-1,.
CASSLAGTGWEKLFF,TRBJ1-4,TRBD1,TRBV5-1,few
CASSGEDRADTGELFF,TRBJ2-2,TRBD1,TRBV28,few
CASSRGMKSYEQYF,TRBJ2-7,.,TRBV7-8,.
CASIRGDSKGTEAFF,TRBJ1-1,TRBD1,TRBV6-1,.
CASSASGSYEQYF,TRBJ2-7,.,TRBV5-8,.
CASSLRTGGTGANVLTF,TRBJ2-6,TRBD1,TRBV13,few
CASSLDYSYEQYF,TRBJ2-7,.,TRBV2,.
CASSRLSTSGSSYEQYF,TRBJ2-7,TRBD2,TRBV27,.
CASSQWANTDTQYF,TRBJ2-3,.,TRBV7-3,.
CASSSDAGTGPYEQYF,TRBJ2-7,TRBD1,TRBV13,.
CASSAGGAQYF,TRBJ2-5,TRBD2,TRBV5-4,.
CATDPGGSSGGALRTQYF,TRBJ2-3,TRBD2,TRBV19,.
CAISESLGGVRGYTF,TRBJ1-2,TRBD1,TRBV10-3,few
CALAPGGRKPEAFF,TRBJ1-1,TRBD1,TRBV5-4,.
CATNPGLAGGNEQFF,TRBJ2-1,TRBD2,TRBV19,.
CASSIENGLAVHGYTF,TRBJ1-2,.,TRBV19,.
CSVPDRGNYGYTF,TRBJ1-2,TRBD1,TRBV29-1,.
CALSREDLNTGELFF,TRBJ2-2,.,TRBV10-3,.
CASRPSGRALSYEQYF,TRBJ2-7,TRBD2,TRBV28,.
CAWSPVGANGLTF,TRBJ2-6,.,TRBV30,few
CASIMTSWRGLLSSYEQYF,TRBJ2-7,TRBD2,TRBV23-1,.
CASSLMGLAGGAYEQYF,TRBJ2-7,TRBD2,TRBV27,.
CASSSLLGDIYEQYF,TRBJ2-7,.,TRBV4-3,.
CASSLKPGRDYNEQFF,TRBJ2-1,TRBD2,TRBV11-2,few
CAASLRDTGELFF,TRBJ2-2,.,TRBV30,.
CASSELALNEQFF,TRBJ2-1,.,TRBV6-1,once
CASSEALTGKYEQYF,TRBJ2-7,TRBD1,TRBV2,.
CASSYSDRAYGYTF,TRBJ1-2,TRBD1,TRBV6-6,.
CASRKPGQSYEQYF,TRBJ2-7,TRBD1,TRBV27,once
CASSLVPPGQGYEQYF,TRBJ2-7,TRBD1,TRBV7-8,once
CASSITGISYEQYF,TRBJ2-7,.,TRBV19,few
CASSLSAGVDTIYF,TRBJ1-3,.,TRBV27,once